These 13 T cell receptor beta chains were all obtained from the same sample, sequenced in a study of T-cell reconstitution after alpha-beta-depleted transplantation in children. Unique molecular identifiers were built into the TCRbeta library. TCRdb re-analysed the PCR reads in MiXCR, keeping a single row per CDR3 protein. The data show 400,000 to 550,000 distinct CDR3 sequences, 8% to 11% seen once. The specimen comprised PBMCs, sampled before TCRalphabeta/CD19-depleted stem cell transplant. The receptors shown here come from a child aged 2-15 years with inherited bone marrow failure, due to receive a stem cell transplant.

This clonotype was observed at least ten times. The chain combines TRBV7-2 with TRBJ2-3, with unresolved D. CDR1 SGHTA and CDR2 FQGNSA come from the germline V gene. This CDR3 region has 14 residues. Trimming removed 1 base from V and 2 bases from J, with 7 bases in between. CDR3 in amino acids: CASSLDRYTDTQYF. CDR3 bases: TGTGCCAGCAGCTTAGACCGGTACACAGATACGCAGTATTTT.

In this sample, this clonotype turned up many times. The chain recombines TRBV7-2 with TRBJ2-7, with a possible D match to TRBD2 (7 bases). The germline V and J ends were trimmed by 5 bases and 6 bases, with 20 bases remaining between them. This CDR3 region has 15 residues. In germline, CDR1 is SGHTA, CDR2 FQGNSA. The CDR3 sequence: CASSQRGGRFGEQYF. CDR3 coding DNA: TGTGCCAGCAGCCAGAGGGGGGGCCGGTTCGGCGAGCAGTACTTC.

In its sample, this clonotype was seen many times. The CDR3 DNA sequence: TGTGCCAGCAGCCCCCTAAATCCAGGAGTGAACACTGAAGCTTTCTTT. This sequence encodes CASSPLNPGVNTEAFF. The rearrangement links TRBV7-7 to TRBJ1-1; D uncertain. V was pared by 5 bases and J by 0 bases, with 16 bases between. CDR3 length: 16 amino acids. Germline CDR1 reads SSHAT; CDR2 reads FNYEAQ (reference sequence).

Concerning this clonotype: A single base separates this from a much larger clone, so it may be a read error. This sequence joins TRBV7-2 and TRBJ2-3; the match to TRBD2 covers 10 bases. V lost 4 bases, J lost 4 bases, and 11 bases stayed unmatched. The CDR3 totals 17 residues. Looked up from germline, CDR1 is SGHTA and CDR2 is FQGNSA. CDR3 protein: CASSYTRLAGFADTQYF. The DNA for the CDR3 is TGTGCCAGCAGCTACACCCGACTAGCGGGTTTCGCAGATACGCAGTATTTT.

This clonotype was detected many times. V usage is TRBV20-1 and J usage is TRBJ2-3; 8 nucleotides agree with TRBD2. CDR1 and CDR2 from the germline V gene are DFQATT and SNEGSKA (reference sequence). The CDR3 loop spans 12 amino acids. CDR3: CAGTRGSDTQYF. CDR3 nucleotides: TGCGCCGGGACTAGGGGATCCGATACGCAGTATTTT.

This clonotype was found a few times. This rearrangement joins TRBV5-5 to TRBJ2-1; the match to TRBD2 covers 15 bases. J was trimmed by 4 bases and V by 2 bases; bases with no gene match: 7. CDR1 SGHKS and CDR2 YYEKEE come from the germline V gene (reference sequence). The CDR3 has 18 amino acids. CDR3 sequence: CASSLGTSGRSRYNEQFF. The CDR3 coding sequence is TGTGCCAGCAGCTTAGGGACTAGCGGGAGGTCACGTTACAATGAGCAGTTCTTC.

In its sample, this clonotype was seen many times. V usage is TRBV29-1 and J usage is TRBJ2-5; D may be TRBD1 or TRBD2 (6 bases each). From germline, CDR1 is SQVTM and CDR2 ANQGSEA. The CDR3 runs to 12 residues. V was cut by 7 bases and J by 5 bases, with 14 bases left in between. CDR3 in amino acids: CSGWGAEETQYF. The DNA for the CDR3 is TGCAGCGGGTGGGGGGCGGAGGAGACCCAGTACTTC.

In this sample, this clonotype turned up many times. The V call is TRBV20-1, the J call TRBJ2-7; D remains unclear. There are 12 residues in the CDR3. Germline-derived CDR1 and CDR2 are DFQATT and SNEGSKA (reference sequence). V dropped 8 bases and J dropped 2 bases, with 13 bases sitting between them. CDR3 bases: TGCAGTCTCTTTATTCCTCCCTACGAGCAGTACTTC. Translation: CSLFIPPYEQYF.

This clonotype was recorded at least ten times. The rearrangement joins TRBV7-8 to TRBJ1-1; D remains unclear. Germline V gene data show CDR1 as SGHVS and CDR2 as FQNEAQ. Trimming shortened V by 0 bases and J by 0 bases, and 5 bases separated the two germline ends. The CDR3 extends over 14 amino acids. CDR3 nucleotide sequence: TGTGCCAGCAGCTTAGCGACACTGAACACTGAAGCTTTCTTT. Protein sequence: CASSLATLNTEAFF.

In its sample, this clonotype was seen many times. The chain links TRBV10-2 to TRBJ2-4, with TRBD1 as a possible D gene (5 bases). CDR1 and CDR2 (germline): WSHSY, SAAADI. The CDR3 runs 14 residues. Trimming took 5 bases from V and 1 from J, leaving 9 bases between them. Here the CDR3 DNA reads TGCGCCAGCAGTCCCAGGGTGGCCAAAAACATTCAGTACTTC. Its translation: CASSPRVAKNIQYF.

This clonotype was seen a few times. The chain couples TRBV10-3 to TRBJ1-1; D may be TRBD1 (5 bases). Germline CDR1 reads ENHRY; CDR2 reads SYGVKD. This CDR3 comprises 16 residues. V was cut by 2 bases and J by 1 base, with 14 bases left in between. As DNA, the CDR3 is TGTGCCATCAGTGAGCCCCGGGGGGGGGGGAACACTGAAGCTTTCTTT. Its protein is CAISEPRGGGNTEAFF.

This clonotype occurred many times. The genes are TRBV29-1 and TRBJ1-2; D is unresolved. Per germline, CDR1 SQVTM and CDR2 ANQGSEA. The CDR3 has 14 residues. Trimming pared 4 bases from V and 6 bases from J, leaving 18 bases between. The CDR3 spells CSVAGQFRGNGYTF. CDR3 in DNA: TGCAGCGTTGCTGGGCAGTTTCGCGGGAATGGCTACACCTTC.

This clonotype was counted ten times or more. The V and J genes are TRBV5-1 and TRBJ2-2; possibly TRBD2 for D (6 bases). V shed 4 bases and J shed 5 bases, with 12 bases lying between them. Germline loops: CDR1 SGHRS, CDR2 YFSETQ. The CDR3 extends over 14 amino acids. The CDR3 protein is CASSRAAGTGELFF. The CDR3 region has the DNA TGCGCCAGCAGCCGGGCGGCGGGAACCGGGGAGCTGTTTTTT.